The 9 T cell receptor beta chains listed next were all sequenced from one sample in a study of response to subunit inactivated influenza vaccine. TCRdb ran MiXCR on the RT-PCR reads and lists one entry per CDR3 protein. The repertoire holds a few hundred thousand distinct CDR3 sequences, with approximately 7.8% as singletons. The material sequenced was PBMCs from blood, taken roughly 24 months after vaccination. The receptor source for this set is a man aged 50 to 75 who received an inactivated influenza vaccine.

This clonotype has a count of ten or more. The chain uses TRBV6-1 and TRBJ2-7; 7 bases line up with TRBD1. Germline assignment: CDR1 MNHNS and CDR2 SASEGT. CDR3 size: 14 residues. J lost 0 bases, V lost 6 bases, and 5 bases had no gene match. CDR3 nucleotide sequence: TGTGCCAGCAGCAAAGGGACAGCCTCCTACGAGCAGTACTTC. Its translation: CASSKGTASYEQYF.

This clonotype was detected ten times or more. In DNA form, the CDR3 reads TGTGCCAGCAGTTACGGGGCAGGGAAGGTTACTGAAGCTTTCTTT. The encoded protein is CASSYGAGKVTEAFF. The J gene is TRBJ1-1, the V gene TRBV6-5, with D tentatively TRBD1 (5 bases). The CDR3 loop spans 15 amino acids. Trimming pared 2 bases from V and 5 bases from J, leaving 15 bases between. The germline V gene has CDR1 MNHEY and CDR2 SVGAGI.

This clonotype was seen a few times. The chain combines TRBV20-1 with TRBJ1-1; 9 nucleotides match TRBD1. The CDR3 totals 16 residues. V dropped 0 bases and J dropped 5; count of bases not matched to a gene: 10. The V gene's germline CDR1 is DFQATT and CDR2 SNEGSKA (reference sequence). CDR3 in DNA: TGCAGTGCTAGAGATTGGGGGACAGGGAGAGTTACTGAAGCTTTCTTT. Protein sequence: CSARDWGTGRVTEAFF.

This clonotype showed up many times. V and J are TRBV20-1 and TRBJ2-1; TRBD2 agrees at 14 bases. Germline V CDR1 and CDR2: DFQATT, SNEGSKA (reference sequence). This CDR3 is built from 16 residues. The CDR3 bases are TGCACCCCTGGGCCCGGGACTAGCGGGAGTGGGTATGAGCAGTTCTTC. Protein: CTPGPGTSGSGYEQFF.

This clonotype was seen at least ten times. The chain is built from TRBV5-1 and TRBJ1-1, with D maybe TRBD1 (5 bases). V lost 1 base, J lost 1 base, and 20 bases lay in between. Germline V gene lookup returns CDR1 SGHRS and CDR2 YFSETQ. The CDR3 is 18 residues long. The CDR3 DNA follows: TGCGCCAGCAGCTTGTCTGACAGATCTACTCTAGAGAACACTGAAGCTTTCTTT. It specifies CASSLSDRSTLENTEAFF.

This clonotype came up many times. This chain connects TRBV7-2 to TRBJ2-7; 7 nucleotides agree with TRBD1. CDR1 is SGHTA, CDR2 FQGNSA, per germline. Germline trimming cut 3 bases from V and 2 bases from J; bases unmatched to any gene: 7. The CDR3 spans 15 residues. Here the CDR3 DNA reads TGTGCCAGCAGCTTCAGAGGGGGCTCTACCTACGAGCAGTACTTC. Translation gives CASSFRGGSTYEQYF.

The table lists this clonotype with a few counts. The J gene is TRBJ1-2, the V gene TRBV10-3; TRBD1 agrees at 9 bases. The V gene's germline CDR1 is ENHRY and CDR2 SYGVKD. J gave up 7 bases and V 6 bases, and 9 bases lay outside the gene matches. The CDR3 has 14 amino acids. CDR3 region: CAISREQGAVGYTF. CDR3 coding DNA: TGTGCCATCAGCAGAGAACAGGGGGCGGTTGGCTACACCTTC.

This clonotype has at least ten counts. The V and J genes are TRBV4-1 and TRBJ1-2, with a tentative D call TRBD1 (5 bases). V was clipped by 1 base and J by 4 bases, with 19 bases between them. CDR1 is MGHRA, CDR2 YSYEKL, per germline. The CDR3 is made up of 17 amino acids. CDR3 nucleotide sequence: TGCGCCAGCAGCCAAGGGGAGTGGCGGGGCGCTGGCTATGGCTACACCTTC. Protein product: CASSQGEWRGAGYGYTF.

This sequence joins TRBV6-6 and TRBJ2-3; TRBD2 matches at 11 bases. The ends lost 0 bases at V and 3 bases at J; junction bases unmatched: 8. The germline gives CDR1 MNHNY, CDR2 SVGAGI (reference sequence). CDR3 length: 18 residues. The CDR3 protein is CASSYSYLSGRATDTQYF. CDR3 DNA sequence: TGTGCCAGCAGTTACTCCTATCTTAGCGGGAGGGCTACAGATACGCAGTATTTT.